This TCR beta chain comes out of a study of blood T cell repertoires in COVID-19. About the research overall: Italy, Spain and the United States were the sources of the convalescent and acute COVID-19 samples. In each case, the material was cDNA or gDNA derived from T cells, B-cell-depleted T cells, or PBMCs.

J lost 4 bases, V lost 1 base, and 6 bases had no gene match. Germline loops: CDR1 LGHNA, CDR2 YNFKEQ. The CDR3 runs to 17 residues. Original analysis: By means of reference gene primer amplification, nucleated cell counts were estimated. Using immunoSEQ multiplex PCR, the repertoire was profiled, and TCRdb retains in-frame clones only, with some absent. Clonal size and the V and J genes are those of that table, whereas D and trimming came from the DNA. The sample gives about 100,000 clones, around four fifths of which show up once; 9% to 13% is in the top ten. The V gene is TRBV4-2, the J gene TRBJ2-6, with 8 bases identical to TRBD2. This TCR derives from an older woman with acute or convalescent COVID-19. The sample was peripheral blood. The CDR3 bases are TGTGCCAGCAGCCAAGTCGGCGGGGGGCCCGGGGCCAACGTCCTGACTTTC. Protein product: CASSQVGGGPGANVLTF.